The 16 T cell receptor beta chains reported below all come from one sample, sequenced in a study of glioma-infiltrating T cells (dated by TCRdb to the mid-2010s). TCRdb names Illumina MiSeq as the instrument used. The iRepertoire nested amplicon-rescue multiplex PCR (arm-PCR) platform was used to amplify TCR alpha and beta CDR3 regions from RNA. TCRdb reprocessing: public reads trimmed at Q25 with fastp, clones called with MiXCR, in-frame beta chains kept. When rows share a CDR3 protein, they turn into one entry using the most common DNA and genes. The sample has approximately 140,000 distinct CDR3 sequences on record, approximately 24% of them singletons. In total, the top ten clones hold over 25% of the sample. The sample taken for sequencing was glioma tissue, nonneoplastic brain tissue, or PBMCs (not recorded which). These receptor sequences come from a human donor with low-grade glioma or glioblastoma, undergoing nonglioma brain surgery, or in good health (not recorded which).

Ten or more counts support this clonotype. The chain links TRBV27 to TRBJ1-1, with a weak D call TRBD1 (6 bases). The V and J ends lost 3 bases and 6 bases respectively, with 14 bases between them. This CDR3 is 14 amino acids long. Germline V gene sequence: CDR1 MNHEY, CDR2 SMNVEV (reference sequence). The CDR3 loop is CASSLGSTGPEAFF. For the CDR3, the DNA is TGTGCCAGCAGTTTGGGATCGACAGGACCTGAAGCTTTCTTT.

V and J are TRBV29-1 and TRBJ1-5, with D possibly TRBD1 on 5 matching bases. V lost 4 bases, J lost 4 bases, and 11 bases lay in between. In germline, CDR1 is SQVTM, CDR2 ANQGSEA. The CDR3 covers 13 residues. CDR3 in amino acids: CSVGAGPNQPQHF. Written as DNA, the CDR3 is TGCAGCGTTGGGGCAGGGCCTAATCAGCCCCAGCATTTT.

This chain joins TRBV6-1 and TRBJ1-3, with D unresolved. The CDR3 length is 14 residues. The ends were cut back, 4 bases at V and 1 base at J, with 8 bases in the middle. In germline, CDR1 is MNHNS, CDR2 SASEGT. CDR3 region: CASSAVGSGNTIYF. CDR3 bases: TGTGCCAGCAGTGCCGTGGGGTCTGGAAACACCATATATTTT.

V is TRBV7-2 and J is TRBJ1-1; D is uncertain. Trimming took 7 bases from V and 8 from J, leaving 17 bases between them. Germline CDR1 SGHTA, CDR2 FQGNSA. CDR3 length: 13 residues. CDR3 nucleotide sequence: TGTGCCAGCACCCTCCCCCAGGAGATGGAAGCTTTCTTT. It translates to CASTLPQEMEAFF.

In its sample, this clonotype was seen many times. This chain links TRBV20-1 with TRBJ2-1; TRBD1 matches at 7 bases. The germline V gene encodes CDR1 DFQATT and CDR2 SNEGSKA (reference sequence). J was trimmed by 4 bases and V by 0 bases; bases with no gene match: 9. The CDR3 consists of 16 residues. The CDR3 coding sequence is TGCAGTGCTAGAGATGCCGGGGCAGGGGGATACAATGAGCAGTTCTTC. Translation gives CSARDAGAGGYNEQFF.

In its sample, this clonotype was seen a few times. The V call is TRBV28, the J call TRBJ2-3, with D possibly TRBD2 on 7 matching bases. Germline assignment: CDR1 MDHEN and CDR2 SYDVKM. With 7 bases removed from V and 0 bases from J, the gap between germline ends came to 20 bases. The CDR3 is 17 residues long. CDR3 in DNA: TGTGCCAGCACCCTTTATGGGGGGGGCAGGAGCACAGATACGCAGTATTTT. Protein: CASTLYGGGRSTDTQYF.

Remarks on this clonotype: Compared with germline, one end of the junction differs, possibly owing to a read error. The gene calls are TRBV7-9 and TRBJ1-6; no clear D. This CDR3 comprises 13 residues. Germline CDR1 reads SEHNR; CDR2 reads FQNEAQ (reference sequence). This CDR3 is CASSRGEGSPLQF. Here the CDR3 DNA reads TGTGCCAGCAGCCGTGGAGAAGGTTCACCCCTCCAATTT.

This clonotype occurred a few times. The V gene is TRBV10-2, the J gene TRBJ2-1; TRBD2 agrees at 12 bases. The junction had 13 bases not matched to a gene; V was cut back by 6 bases and J by 7 bases. Germline CDR1 reads WSHSY; CDR2 reads SAAADI. The CDR3 is made up of 17 amino acids. The CDR3 nucleotides are TGCGCCAGCAGAGGTCCTAGCGGGGGGGCATTTAGGAATGAGCAGTTCTTC. Translation: CASRGPSGGAFRNEQFF.

To note about this clonotype: The junction and the germline gene differ at one end; a read error may be behind it. This CDR3 is CASSFLYRGSYNLPLHF. CDR3 DNA: TGTGCCAGCAGTTTTCTCTACAGGGGATCCTATAATTTACCCCTCCACTTT. The rearrangement links TRBV28 to TRBJ1-6; 7 bases are shared with TRBD1. Germline CDR1 reads MDHEN; CDR2 reads SYDVKM. The CDR3 extends over 17 amino acids.

The rearrangement uses TRBV2 and TRBJ1-2; D unresolved. The CDR3 has 10 amino acids. V gave up 11 bases and J gave up 7 bases, with 11 bases separating them. The germline V gene encodes CDR1 SNHLY and CDR2 FYNNEI. Written as DNA, the CDR3 is TGTGCCGGCGAAAGTTTTGGCTACACCTTC. Amino acids: CAGESFGYTF.

The genes are TRBV29-1 and TRBJ2-7; 11 bases agree with TRBD1. Germline assignment: CDR1 SQVTM and CDR2 ANQGSEA. This CDR3 region has 13 residues. Trimming at V came to 4 bases and at J to 7 bases, leaving 6 bases not matched to a gene. CDR3 loop: CSVGWTGGSEQYV. The DNA of the CDR3 is TGCAGCGTTGGATGGACAGGGGGCTCTGAGCAGTACGTC.

The genes are TRBV20-1 and TRBJ1-1; TRBD1 matches 8 bases. The germline CDR1 and CDR2 sequences are DFQATT and SNEGSKA (reference sequence). The CDR3 extends over 13 amino acids. The V segment lost 6 bases and the J segment 4 bases; nucleotides outside the gene matches: 7. CDR3 sequence reads: CSATRGQATEAFF. The DNA of the CDR3 is TGCAGTGCCACCAGGGGGCAGGCCACTGAAGCTTTCTTT.

This clonotype came up many times. The rearrangement uses TRBV6-1 and TRBJ2-5; TRBD1 or TRBD2 may be the D gene (5 bases each). V was trimmed by 7 bases and J by 5 bases, leaving 23 bases between them. This CDR3 has 16 residues. The germline gives CDR1 MNHNS, CDR2 SASEGT. The CDR3 DNA sequence: TGTGCCAGCACTACCGGCCTCGGGACGCCTGTGGAGACCCAGTACTTC. Translated, it gives CASTTGLGTPVETQYF.

A word on this clonotype: Possible read error: a much larger clone is one base away. This rearrangement joins TRBV6-6 to TRBJ2-5; a possible D gene is TRBD1 (7 bases). The CDR3 sequence is 14 residues long. Germline CDR1 and CDR2: MNHNY and SVGAGI (reference sequence). The CDR3 DNA reads TGTGTCAGCAGTCCCCAGGGGGGCGGGGAGACCCAGTACTTC. Translation: CVSSPQGGGETQYF.

A few counts support this clonotype. This rearrangement joins TRBV24-1 to TRBJ2-1; D gene uncertain. The CDR3 sequence is 12 residues long. Per the germline V gene, CDR1 is KGHDR and CDR2 is SFDVKD. V was trimmed by 3 bases and J by 8 bases, leaving 7 bases between them. In DNA form, the CDR3 reads TGTGCCACCAGTGATGAGGCGGATGAGCAGTTCTTC. Translation: CATSDEADEQFF.

This clonotype has just a few counts. This rearrangement joins TRBV10-2 to TRBJ1-1; D possibly corresponds to TRBD1 (6 bases). The CDR3 has 14 amino acids. The germline CDR1 and CDR2 sequences are WSHSY and SAAADI. Trimming took off 6 bases at V and 0 bases at J, with 11 bases between the two ends. CDR3: CASRADRLNTEAFF. DNA for the CDR3: TGCGCCAGCAGAGCCGACAGGCTGAACACTGAAGCTTTCTTT.